Listed here is a single TCR beta chain. These data come from a study of blood T cell repertoires in COVID-19. At the level of the study: Sources were T cells, B-cell-depleted T cells, or PBMCs; the material itself was cDNA or gDNA.

Authors' methods: Researchers report that nucleated cell counts were estimated from reference gene primer amplification. Assay: immunoSEQ multiplex PCR; the TCRdb copy retains only in-frame clones and omits some. The V and J calls and the clone size are those of that table, but D and trimming were determined from the DNA. This table holds 250,000 to 400,000 clones, about nine tenths found once. Germline CDR1 MNHEY, CDR2 SMNVEV (reference sequence). This CDR3 spans 17 amino acids. The V segment lost 0 bases and the J segment 3 bases; nucleotides outside the gene matches: 7. The J gene is TRBJ1-1, the V gene TRBV27; 10 bases align to TRBD1. Sequencing input: peripheral blood. This TCR was recovered from a woman between 25 and 40 years old with COVID-19, enrolled during active disease. CDR3 sequence: CASSLSRQGARDTEAFF. The CDR3 nucleotides read TGTGCCAGCAGTTTATCCCGACAGGGGGCCCGGGACACTGAAGCTTTCTTT.